The 32 T cell receptor beta chains reported below all come from one sample, sequenced in a study of control samples from healthy donors and cancer patients. TCRdb keeps only in-frame clones here, not all; method: immunoSEQ multiplex PCR. In the table there are 100,000 to 150,000 clones, around 93% of which are singletons. The material sequenced was blood. The receptors originated from a woman aged 45-60 years in good health.

This clone was observed once. The junction and the germline gene differ at one end; a read error may be behind it. V usage is TRBV5-1 and J usage is TRBJ1-1, with 10 bases that match TRBD1. The CDR3 is 15 amino acids. Per the germline V gene, CDR1 is SGHRS and CDR2 is YFSETQ. CDR3 sequence (DNA): TGCGCCAGCAGCTTGACGGACAGGGGGAACGCTGAAGCTTTCTTT. The encoded protein is CASSLTDRGNAEAFF.

V gene TRBV5-1 combines with J gene TRBJ2-6, with TRBD1 matching over 7 bases. The CDR3 has 16 residues. Trimming removed 0 bases from V and 4 bases from J; junction bases left unmatched: 4. Germline-derived CDR1 and CDR2 are SGHRS and YFSETQ. In DNA form, the CDR3 reads TGCGCCAGCAGCTTGGAGGGGGCAGCAGGGGCCAACGTCCTGACTTTC. Amino acids: CASSLEGAAGANVLTF.

The CDR3 spells CASSLTGVETQYF. In DNA form, the CDR3 reads TGTGCCAGCAGTTTAACGGGAGTGGAGACCCAGTACTTC. The rearrangement uses TRBV27 and TRBJ2-5; D is perhaps TRBD2 (6 bases). This CDR3 is 13 amino acids long. Germline values: CDR1 MNHEY, CDR2 SMNVEV (reference sequence). V was cut by 2 bases and J by 5 bases, with 9 bases left in between.

This clone was recorded a few times. V and J are TRBV15 and TRBJ1-2, with a weak D call TRBD1 (6 bases). The germline gives CDR1 LNHNV, CDR2 YYDKDF (reference sequence). This CDR3 is 17 amino acids long. Trimming left V 4 bases short and J 4 bases short, with 22 bases between. CDR3 loop: CATSMTTKRTRGYGYTF. CDR3 bases: TGTGCCACCAGCATGACCACAAAGCGAACCAGGGGCTATGGCTACACCTTC.

V and J are TRBV28 and TRBJ1-1, with D hard to call. The CDR3 is made up of 13 amino acids. V gave up 7 bases and J gave up 1 base, with 10 bases separating them. The germline V gene has CDR1 MDHEN and CDR2 SYDVKM. CDR3 amino acids: CASIPTGNTEAFF. The CDR3 nucleotides read TGTGCCAGCATCCCAACCGGGAACACTGAAGCTTTCTTT.

The gene calls are TRBV5-8 and TRBJ2-1; D is perhaps TRBD1 (6 bases). The CDR3 is 13 residues long. V shed 4 bases and J shed 12 bases, with 17 bases lying between them. Germline CDR1 and CDR2: SGHTS and YDEGEE. The CDR3 sequence: CASSPRTDWVQFF. CDR3 nucleotides: TGTGCCAGCAGCCCCAGGACAGACTGGGTGCAGTTCTTC. Full variable domain (remainder filled in from reference TRBV5-8 and TRBJ2-1): EAGVTQSPTHLIKTRGQQATLRCSPISGHTSVYWYQQALGLGLQFLLWYDEGEERNRGNFPPRFSGRQFPNYSSELNVNALELEDSALYLCASSPRTDWVQFFGPGTRLTVL.

The V and J genes are TRBV7-9 and TRBJ1-1; perhaps TRBD1 as D (6 bases). Trimming pared 5 bases from V and 5 bases from J, leaving 15 bases between. Germline V CDR1 and CDR2: SEHNR, FQNEAQ (reference sequence). The CDR3 loop spans 14 amino acids. The CDR3 reads CASSHLTQGTEAFF. For the CDR3, the DNA is TGTGCCAGCAGCCATCTTACACAGGGAACTGAAGCTTTCTTT.

V usage is TRBV11-1 and J usage is TRBJ2-7; 8 bases are shared with TRBD2. Losses at the gene ends were 10 bases for V and 10 bases for J; bases not matched to a gene: 9. Germline V CDR1 and CDR2: SGHAT, FQDESV (reference sequence). This CDR3 comprises 11 residues. This CDR3 reads CATGGAWPQYF. CDR3 DNA: TGTGCCACCGGGGGGGCATGGCCCCAGTACTTC.

This sequence joins TRBV9 and TRBJ1-5; possible D gene TRBD1, 6 bases. The germline V gene encodes CDR1 SGDLS and CDR2 YYNGEE. V was shortened by 0 bases and J by 4 bases, with 11 bases between the two germline ends. CDR3 length equals 15 residues. In DNA, the CDR3 is TGTGCCAGCAGCGTAGGGACAGTAGGAAATCAGCCCCAGCATTTT. Translating it yields CASSVGTVGNQPQHF.

V is TRBV14 and J is TRBJ2-3; TRBD2 matches at 9 bases. V was clipped by 4 bases and J by 2 bases; unmatched bases: 7. Germline CDR1 SGHDN, CDR2 FVKESK. The CDR3 extends over 16 amino acids. CDR3 bases: TGTGCCAGCAGCCGGGTAGCGGGAGAGACCACAGATACGCAGTATTTT. It specifies CASSRVAGETTDTQYF.

This chain connects TRBV5-1 to TRBJ2-1, with a tentative D call TRBD2 (5 bases). Germline V gives CDR1 SGHRS, CDR2 YFSETQ. V lost 5 bases, J lost 4 bases, and 13 bases lay in between. The CDR3 length is 14 residues. The CDR3 protein is CASSASGVYNEQFF. The CDR3 DNA follows: TGCGCCAGCAGTGCAAGCGGAGTATACAATGAGCAGTTCTTC.

The V call is TRBV9, the J call TRBJ1-2, with D maybe TRBD1 (5 bases). The CDR3 sequence is 13 residues long. Trimming left V 3 bases short and J 6 bases short, with 12 bases between. Germline-derived CDR1 and CDR2 are SGDLS and YYNGEE. Here the CDR3 reads CASSDSGSNGYTF. The CDR3 DNA sequence: TGTGCCAGCAGCGACTCAGGGTCGAATGGCTACACCTTC.

This clone was detected once. V is TRBV11-2 and J is TRBJ2-3, with 7 bases that match TRBD1. There are 15 residues in the CDR3. Germline-derived CDR1 and CDR2 are SGHAT and FQNNGV. V lost 6 bases to trimming and J lost 0 bases; unmatched junction nucleotides: 6. The CDR3 sequence: CASRSGTVSTDTQYF. The DNA for the CDR3 is TGTGCCAGCAGGTCGGGGACAGTTAGCACAGATACGCAGTATTTT.

The V and J genes are TRBV6-1 and TRBJ1-3; D is undetermined. The V and J ends lost 1 base and 1 base respectively, with 17 bases between them. Germline loops: CDR1 MNHNS, CDR2 SASEGT. This CDR3 comprises 18 residues. DNA of the CDR3: TGTGCCAGCAGTGAAGACCCTATGGCCCGTAAGTCTGGAAACACCATATATTTT. Protein sequence: CASSEDPMARKSGNTIYF.

This chain links TRBV19 with TRBJ1-1; D not certain. Germline V gives CDR1 LNHDA, CDR2 SQIVND (reference sequence). The CDR3 covers 13 residues. The germline V and J ends were trimmed by 8 bases and 1 base, with 11 bases remaining between them. CDR3 bases: TGTGCCAGTCGGCTCGACGGGAACACTGAAGCTTTCTTT. As protein: CASRLDGNTEAFF. Based on the CDR3 plus reference TRBV19 and TRBJ1-1, the full variable domain is DGGITQSPKYLFRKEGQNVTLSCEQNLNHDAMYWYRQDPGQGLRLIYYSQIVNDFQKGDIAEGYSVSREKKESFPLTVTSAQKNPTAFYLCASRLDGNTEAFFGQGTRLTVV.

The gene calls are TRBV19 and TRBJ1-4; no firm D call. V lost 9 bases to trimming and J lost 3 bases, with 17 bases between them. There are 15 residues in the CDR3. CDR1 is LNHDA and CDR2 is SQIVND in the germline V gene (reference sequence). CDR3 loop: CASRVRATSNEKLFF. The CDR3 nucleotides read TGTGCCAGCCGAGTGAGGGCGACGTCTAATGAAAAACTGTTTTTT.

The chain uses TRBV28 and TRBJ1-5, with D possibly matching TRBD1 (6 bases). The CDR3 is 16 amino acids. The germline V gene encodes CDR1 MDHEN and CDR2 SYDVKM. V was shortened by 5 bases and J by 3 bases, with 17 bases between the two germline ends. CDR3: CASSPEQGSYNQPQHF. CDR3 bases: TGTGCCAGCAGTCCCGAGCAGGGGTCGTACAATCAGCCCCAGCATTTT.

This chain connects TRBV29-1 to TRBJ2-1; D not certain. The germline gives CDR1 SQVTM, CDR2 ANQGSEA. This CDR3 comprises 12 residues. V was cut by 4 bases and J by 2 bases, with 6 bases left in between. The CDR3 here is CSVGGTYNEQFF. The CDR3 nucleotides are TGCAGCGTTGGGGGAACCTACAATGAGCAGTTCTTC.

The CDR3 bases are TGTGCCAGCTCACCCTCGTCCGGCGGGACAGCCTCCTACGAGCAGTACTTC. It specifies CASSPSSGGTASYEQYF. The genes are TRBV18 and TRBJ2-7; tentative D call: TRBD1 (7 bases). The CDR3 is 17 residues long. Germline V gene sequence: CDR1 KGHSH, CDR2 LQKENI. Between the trimmed V and J ends, which lost 3 bases and 0 bases, there was a span of 18 bases.

The chain recombines TRBV6-5 with TRBJ2-7, with D possibly TRBD2 on 5 matching bases. The ends were cut back, 3 bases at V and 4 bases at J, with 16 bases in the middle. Germline lookup yields CDR1 MNHEY and CDR2 SVGAGI. The CDR3 contains 15 residues. The CDR3 is CASSYTGSTKYEQYF. The CDR3 bases are TGTGCCAGCAGTTATACGGGGTCTACAAAGTACGAGCAGTACTTC.

A few counts support this clone. The chain couples TRBV19 to TRBJ1-5; perhaps TRBD1 as D (5 bases). The germline V gene has CDR1 LNHDA and CDR2 SQIVND (reference sequence). The CDR3 runs 15 residues. V lost 5 bases to trimming and J lost 4 bases, with 15 bases between them. The CDR3 nucleotides are TGTGCCAGTAGTTCCTCGGGGGGGAAAAATCAGCCCCAGCATTTT. It is translated as CASSSSGGKNQPQHF.

The rearrangement uses TRBV29-1 and TRBJ2-1; possible D gene TRBD2, 6 bases. Germline CDR1 is SQVTM and CDR2 is ANQGSEA. CDR3 length: 14 amino acids. The V end was cut by 4 bases, the J end by 3 bases, with 13 bases between. The CDR3 nucleotides are TGCAGCGTTGTTCGTCCGGGGGTCTACAATGAGCAGTTCTTC. It yields the protein CSVVRPGVYNEQFF.

This clone was seen a few times. The chain has TRBV7-9 and TRBJ2-7; TRBD1 is a possible D gene (6 bases). This CDR3 region has 18 residues. V was cut by 4 bases and J by 2 bases, with 24 bases left in between. The germline gives CDR1 SEHNR, CDR2 FQNEAQ (reference sequence). The CDR3 here is CASSSVSIGQIQPYEQYF. The CDR3 nucleotides read TGTGCCAGCAGCTCCGTAAGTATTGGACAGATCCAGCCCTACGAGCAGTACTTC.

This CDR3 reads CASSLRAASGNTIYF. The CDR3 DNA follows: TGTGCCAGCAGCTTAAGGGCAGCCTCTGGAAACACCATATATTTT. V and J are TRBV5-6 and TRBJ1-3; unclear D gene. Trimming stripped 2 bases from V and 0 bases from J, with 9 bases between. Germline V CDR1 and CDR2: SGHDT, YYEEEE. CDR3 length equals 15 residues.

The chain recombines TRBV2 with TRBJ2-1, with D possibly TRBD2 on 6 matching bases. The CDR3 totals 15 residues. Germline CDR1 SNHLY, CDR2 FYNNEI. V was pared by 5 bases and J by 4 bases, with 15 bases between. CDR3 sequence reads: CASSYDYGGYNEQFF. For the CDR3, the DNA is TGTGCCAGCAGTTATGATTACGGAGGGTACAATGAGCAGTTCTTC.

The chain couples TRBV18 to TRBJ2-3; 8 bases are a match to TRBD1. V lost 3 bases, J lost 6 bases, and 8 bases stayed unmatched. This CDR3 contains 15 residues. Germline CDR1 KGHSH, CDR2 LQKENI. Written as DNA, the CDR3 is TGTGCCAGCTCACCTTTAAGGACAGGGATGGATACGCAGTATTTT. Its protein product is CASSPLRTGMDTQYF.

CDR3 sequence: CASSPNTASYNEQFF. The CDR3 nucleotides read TGTGCCAGCAGCCCCAACACGGCCTCCTACAATGAGCAGTTCTTC. The chain links TRBV9 to TRBJ2-1; D uncertain. V was cut by 4 bases and J by 0 bases, with 11 bases left in between. This CDR3 is 15 amino acids long. The germline CDR1 and CDR2 sequences are SGDLS and YYNGEE.

CDR3 in DNA: TGCAGTGCGGTCGACTTGTCGGCTTTCTTT. Translated, it gives CSAVDLSAFF. The rearrangement links TRBV20-1 to TRBJ1-1; D not certain. Germline V gene lookup returns CDR1 DFQATT and CDR2 SNEGSKA (reference sequence). V was clipped by 6 bases and J by 11 bases, with 13 bases between them. The CDR3 covers 10 residues.

The rearrangement joins TRBV2 to TRBJ1-1; 7 bases are shared with TRBD1. The V segment lost 8 bases and the J segment 1 base; nucleotides outside the gene matches: 4. The CDR3 runs to 13 residues. Germline CDR1 SNHLY, CDR2 FYNNEI. The CDR3 reads CASFGQANTEAFF. In DNA form, the CDR3 reads TGTGCCAGCTTCGGACAGGCGAACACTGAAGCTTTCTTT.

In DNA, the CDR3 is TGTGCCAGCAGGACAGGGGGCGGGAGCGGGAGTAACCACAATGAGCAGTTCTTC. It encodes CASRTGGGSGSNHNEQFF. The chain combines TRBV2 with TRBJ2-1; TRBD1 agrees at 10 bases. The V gene's germline CDR1 is SNHLY and CDR2 FYNNEI. The CDR3 is 18 residues long. The junction had 16 bases not matched to a gene; V was cut back by 6 bases and J by 5 bases.

V gene TRBV6-5 combines with J gene TRBJ1-1; TRBD1 matches at 8 bases. Losses at the gene ends were 4 bases for V and 6 bases for J; bases not matched to a gene: 13. The CDR3 runs 16 residues. Germline loops: CDR1 MNHEY, CDR2 SVGAGI. CDR3 sequence (DNA): TGTGCCAGCAGTTCGGCCACGGACAGGGTATCTGCTGAAGCTTTCTTT. Amino acid sequence: CASSSATDRVSAEAFF.

The rearrangement links TRBV5-1 to TRBJ1-1; D unclear. Per germline, CDR1 SGHRS and CDR2 YFSETQ. Trimming removed 0 bases from V and 5 bases from J, with 5 bases in between. The CDR3 loop spans 12 amino acids. The chain's CDR3 is CASSLDGTEAFF. In DNA form, the CDR3 reads TGCGCCAGCAGCTTGGATGGGACTGAAGCTTTCTTT.